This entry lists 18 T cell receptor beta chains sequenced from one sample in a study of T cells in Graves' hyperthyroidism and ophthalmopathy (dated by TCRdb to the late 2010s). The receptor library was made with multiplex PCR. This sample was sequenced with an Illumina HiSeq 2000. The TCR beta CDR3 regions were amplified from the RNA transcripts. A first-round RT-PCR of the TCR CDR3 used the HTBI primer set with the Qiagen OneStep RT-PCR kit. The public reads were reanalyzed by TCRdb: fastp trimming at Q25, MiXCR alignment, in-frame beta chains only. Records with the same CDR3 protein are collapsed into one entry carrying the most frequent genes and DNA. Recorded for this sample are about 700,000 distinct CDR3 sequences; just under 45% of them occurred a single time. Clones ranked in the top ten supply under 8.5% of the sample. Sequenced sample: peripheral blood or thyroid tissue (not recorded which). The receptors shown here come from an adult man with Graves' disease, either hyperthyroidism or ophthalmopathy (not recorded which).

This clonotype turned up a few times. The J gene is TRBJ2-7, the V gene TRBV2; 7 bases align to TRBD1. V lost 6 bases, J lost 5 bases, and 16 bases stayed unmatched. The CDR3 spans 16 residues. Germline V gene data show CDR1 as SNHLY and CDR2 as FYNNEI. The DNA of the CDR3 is TGTGCCAGCAGCGCTCGGCGAAACGGACAGGAAAACGAGCAGTACTTC. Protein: CASSARRNGQENEQYF. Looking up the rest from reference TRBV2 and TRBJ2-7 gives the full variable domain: EPEVTQTPSHQVTQMGQEVILRCVPISNHLYFYWYRQILGQKVEFLVSFYNNEISEKSEIFDDQFSVERPDGSNFTLKIRSTKLEDSAMYFCASSARRNGQENEQYFGPGTRLTVT.

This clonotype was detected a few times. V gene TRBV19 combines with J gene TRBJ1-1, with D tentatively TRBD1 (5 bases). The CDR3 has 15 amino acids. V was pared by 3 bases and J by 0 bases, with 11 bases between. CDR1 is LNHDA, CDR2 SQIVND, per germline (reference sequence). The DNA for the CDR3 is TGTGCCAGTAGTATCCTGACAGTTTTGAACACTGAAGCTTTCTTT. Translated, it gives CASSILTVLNTEAFF.

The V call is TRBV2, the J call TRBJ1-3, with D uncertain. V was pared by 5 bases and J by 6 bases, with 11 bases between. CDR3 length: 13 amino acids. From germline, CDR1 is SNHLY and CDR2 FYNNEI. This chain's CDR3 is CASSLDGENTIYF. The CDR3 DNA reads TGTGCCAGCAGTCTGGACGGTGAAAACACCATATATTTT.

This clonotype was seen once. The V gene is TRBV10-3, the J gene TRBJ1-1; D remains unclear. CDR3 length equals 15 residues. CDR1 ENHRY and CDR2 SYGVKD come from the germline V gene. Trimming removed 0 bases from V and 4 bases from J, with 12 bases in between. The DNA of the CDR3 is TGTGCCATCAGTGAGTCAGGAGCGGAGGGCACTGAAGCTTTCTTT. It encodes CAISESGAEGTEAFF.

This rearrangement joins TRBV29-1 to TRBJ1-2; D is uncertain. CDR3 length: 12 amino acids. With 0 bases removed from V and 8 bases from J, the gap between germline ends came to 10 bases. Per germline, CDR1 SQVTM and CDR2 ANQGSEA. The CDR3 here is CSVEDRYGGYTF. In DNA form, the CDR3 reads TGCAGCGTTGAAGATCGATATGGGGGCTACACCTTC.

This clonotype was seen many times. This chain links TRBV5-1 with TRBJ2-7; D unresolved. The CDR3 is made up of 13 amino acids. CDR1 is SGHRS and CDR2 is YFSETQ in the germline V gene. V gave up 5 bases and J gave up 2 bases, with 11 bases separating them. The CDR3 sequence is CASRVPETYEQYF. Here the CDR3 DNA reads TGCGCCAGCAGGGTTCCAGAAACCTACGAGCAGTACTTC.

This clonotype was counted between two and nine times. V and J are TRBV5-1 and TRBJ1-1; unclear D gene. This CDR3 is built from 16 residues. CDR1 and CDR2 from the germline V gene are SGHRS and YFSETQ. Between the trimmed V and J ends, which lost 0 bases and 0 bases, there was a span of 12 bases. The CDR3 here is CASSLDVGSMNTEAFF. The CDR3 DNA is TGCGCCAGCAGCTTGGACGTCGGAAGTATGAACACTGAAGCTTTCTTT.

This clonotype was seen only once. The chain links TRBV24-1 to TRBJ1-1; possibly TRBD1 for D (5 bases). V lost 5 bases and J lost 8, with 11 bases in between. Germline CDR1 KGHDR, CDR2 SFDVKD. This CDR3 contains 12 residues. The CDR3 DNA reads TGTGCCACCAGTGGACCAGACAGAGAAGCTTTCTTT. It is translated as CATSGPDREAFF.

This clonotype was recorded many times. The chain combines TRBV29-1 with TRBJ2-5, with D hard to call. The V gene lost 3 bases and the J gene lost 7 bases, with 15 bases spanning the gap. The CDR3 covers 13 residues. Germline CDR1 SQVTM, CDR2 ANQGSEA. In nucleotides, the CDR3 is TGCAGCGTTGATTTGGTGGGTTTAGGGACCCAGTACTTC. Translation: CSVDLVGLGTQYF.

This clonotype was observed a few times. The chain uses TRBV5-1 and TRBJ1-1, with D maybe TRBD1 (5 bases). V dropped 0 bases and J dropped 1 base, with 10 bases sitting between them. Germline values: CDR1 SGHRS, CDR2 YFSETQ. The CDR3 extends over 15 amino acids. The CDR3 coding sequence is TGCGCCAGCAGCTTGGTCGCAGGGCAGAACACTGAAGCTTTCTTT. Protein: CASSLVAGQNTEAFF.

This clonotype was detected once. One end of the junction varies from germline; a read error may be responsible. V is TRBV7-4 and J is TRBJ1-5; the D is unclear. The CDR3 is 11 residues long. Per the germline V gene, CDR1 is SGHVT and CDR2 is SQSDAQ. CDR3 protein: CASSQDGIQHF. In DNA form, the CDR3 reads TGCGCCAGCAGCCAAGATGGGATCCAGCATTTT.

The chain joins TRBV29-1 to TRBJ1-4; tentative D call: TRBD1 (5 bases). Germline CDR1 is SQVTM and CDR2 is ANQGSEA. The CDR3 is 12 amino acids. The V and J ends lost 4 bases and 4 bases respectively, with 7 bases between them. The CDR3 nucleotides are TGCAGCGTTGGGGGGAGTAATGAAAAACTGTTTTTT. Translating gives CSVGGSNEKLFF.

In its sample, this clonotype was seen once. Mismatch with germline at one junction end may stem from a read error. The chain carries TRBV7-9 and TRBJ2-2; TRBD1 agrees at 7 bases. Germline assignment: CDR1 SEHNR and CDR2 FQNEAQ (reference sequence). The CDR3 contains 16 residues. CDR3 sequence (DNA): TGTGCCGGCAGCTTAGCACATGCAGGGGGCACCGGGGAGCTGTTTTTT. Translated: CAGSLAHAGGTGELFF. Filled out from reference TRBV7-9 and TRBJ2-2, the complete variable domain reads DTGVSQNPRHKITKRGQNVTFRCDPISEHNRLYWYRQTLGQGPEFLTYFQNEAQLEKSRLLSDRFSAERPKGSFSTLEIQRTEQGDSAMYLCAGSLAHAGGTGELFFGEGSRLTVL.

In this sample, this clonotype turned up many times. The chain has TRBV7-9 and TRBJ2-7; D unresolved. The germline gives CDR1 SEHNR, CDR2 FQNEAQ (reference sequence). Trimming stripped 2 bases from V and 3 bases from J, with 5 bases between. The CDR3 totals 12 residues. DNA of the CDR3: TGTGCCAGCAGCTTATTCCACTACGAGCAGTACTTC. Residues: CASSLFHYEQYF.

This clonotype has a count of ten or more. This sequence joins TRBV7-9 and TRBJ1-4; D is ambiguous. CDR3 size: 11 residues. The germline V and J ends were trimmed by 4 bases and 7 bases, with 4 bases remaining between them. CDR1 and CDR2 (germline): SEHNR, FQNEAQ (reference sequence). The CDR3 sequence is CASSYSEKLFF. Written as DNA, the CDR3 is TGTGCCAGCAGCTACAGTGAAAAACTGTTTTTT.

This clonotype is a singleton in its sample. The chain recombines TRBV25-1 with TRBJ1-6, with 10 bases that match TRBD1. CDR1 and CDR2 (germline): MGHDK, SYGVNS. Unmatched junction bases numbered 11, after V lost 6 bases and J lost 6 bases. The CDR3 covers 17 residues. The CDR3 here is CASSPGTGAISNSPLHF. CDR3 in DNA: TGTGCCAGCAGCCCTGGGACAGGGGCGATTTCTAATTCACCCCTCCACTTT.

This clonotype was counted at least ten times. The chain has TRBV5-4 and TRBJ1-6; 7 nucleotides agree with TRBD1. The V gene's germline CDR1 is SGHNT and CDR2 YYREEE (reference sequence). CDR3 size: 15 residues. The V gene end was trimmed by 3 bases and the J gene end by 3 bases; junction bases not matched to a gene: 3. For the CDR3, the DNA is TGTGCCAGCAGCTCAGACAGGGTCTATAATTCACCCCTCCACTTT. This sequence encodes CASSSDRVYNSPLHF.

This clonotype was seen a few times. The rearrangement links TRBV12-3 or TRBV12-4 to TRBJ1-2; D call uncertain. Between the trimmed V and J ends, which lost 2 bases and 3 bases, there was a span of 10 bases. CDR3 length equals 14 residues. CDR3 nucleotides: TGTGCCAGCAGTTTATCCGGGGTTGACTATGGCTACACCTTC. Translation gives CASSLSGVDYGYTF.